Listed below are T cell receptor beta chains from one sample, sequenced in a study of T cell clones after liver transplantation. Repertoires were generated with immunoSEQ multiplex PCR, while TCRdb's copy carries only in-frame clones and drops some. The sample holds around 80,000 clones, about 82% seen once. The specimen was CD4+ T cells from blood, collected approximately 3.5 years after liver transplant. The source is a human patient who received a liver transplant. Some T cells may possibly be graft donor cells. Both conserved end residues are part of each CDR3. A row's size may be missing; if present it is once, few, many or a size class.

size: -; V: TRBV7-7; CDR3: CASSETVSTEAFF
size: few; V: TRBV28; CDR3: CASSRDIRDYGYTF
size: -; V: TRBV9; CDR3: CASSVASGTGTSRAPAGRTDTQYF
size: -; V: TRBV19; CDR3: CASSIQRESHEQYF
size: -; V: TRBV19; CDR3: CATGLNSWATQYF
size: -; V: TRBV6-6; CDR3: CASSSHSWQGNAEAFF
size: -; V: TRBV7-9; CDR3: CASSFVGQTNTEAFF
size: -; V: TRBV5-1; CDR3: CASSRTGRETQYF
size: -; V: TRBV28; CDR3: CASSLHPSPYEQYF
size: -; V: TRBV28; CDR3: CASSLNSLRDRGRYNEQFF
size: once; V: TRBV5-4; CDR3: CASSLGGLAGAYEQYF
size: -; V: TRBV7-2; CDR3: CASSLAVKGKREYGYTF
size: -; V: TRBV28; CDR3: CASSLSITSTDTQYF
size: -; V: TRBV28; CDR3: CASNPGLGYGYTF
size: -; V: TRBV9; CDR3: CASSPYTGSGWEKLFF
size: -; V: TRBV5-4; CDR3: CASSSNPGGTGELFF
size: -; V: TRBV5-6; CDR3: CASSGASDSYNEQFF
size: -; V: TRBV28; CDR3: CASTSSGLVVATNEKLFF
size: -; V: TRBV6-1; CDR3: CASSDLLAGGTQYF
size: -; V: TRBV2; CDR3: CASREAPSGVGDTQYF
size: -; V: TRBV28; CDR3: CASSWMAGGAGKNTEAFF
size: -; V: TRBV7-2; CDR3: CASNPRHFTEAFF
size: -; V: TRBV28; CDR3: CASSSLTGIGTDTQYF
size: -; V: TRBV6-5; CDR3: CASATGYSNQPQHF
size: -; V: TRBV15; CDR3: CATSRAGGGWVEKLFF
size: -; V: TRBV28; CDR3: CASSLRYRPGTTGTDTQYF
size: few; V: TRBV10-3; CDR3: CAISGSGGAVKNIQYF
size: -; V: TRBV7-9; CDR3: CASSLGISGMGYNEQFF
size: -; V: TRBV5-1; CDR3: CASSVGAGYNEQFF
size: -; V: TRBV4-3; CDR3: CASSRQRQGAAGANVLTF
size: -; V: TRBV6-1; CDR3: CASSAGQWETQYF
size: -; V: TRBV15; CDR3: CATSRDGRGGEQYF
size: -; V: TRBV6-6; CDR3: CASSYTAGVVIGELFF
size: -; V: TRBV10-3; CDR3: CAIKASRQGSHEKLFF
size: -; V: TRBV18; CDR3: CASSPLRFSETQYF
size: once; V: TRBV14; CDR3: CASSTGVPNQPQHF
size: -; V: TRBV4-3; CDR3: CASSQDTAIPGAFF
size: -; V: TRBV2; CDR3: CASSERGGATGYTF
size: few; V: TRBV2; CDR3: CATTTSGGSYNEQFF
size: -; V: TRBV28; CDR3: CASSLGVRVNTEAFF
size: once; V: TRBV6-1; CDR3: CASTRGGFMNTEAFF
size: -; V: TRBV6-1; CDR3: CASSPQTGLYEQYF
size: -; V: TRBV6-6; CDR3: CASSGTGALLNTEAFF
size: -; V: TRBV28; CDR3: CASSLSGDTQYF
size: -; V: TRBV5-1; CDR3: CASSSGQSNYGYTF
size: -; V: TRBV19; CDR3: CASSPRTGEIRSETQYF
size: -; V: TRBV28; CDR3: CASSPPPRFYEQYF
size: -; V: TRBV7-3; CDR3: CASSQQGGTEAFF
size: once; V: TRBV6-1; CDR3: CASSEGIWARELFF
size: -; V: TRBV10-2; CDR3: CASSALPGLAVYEQYF
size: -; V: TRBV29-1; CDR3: CSVAVQGDQPQHF
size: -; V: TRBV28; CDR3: CASSAPGQGYTF